This TCR beta chain was obtained from a study of blood T cell repertoires in COVID-19 (dated by TCRdb to 2020 to 2022). As for the study more broadly: The collaborator samples originated in the United States, Italy and Spain and spanned the acute and convalescent phases of COVID-19. Samples came from the ongoing ImmuneRACE study (first 160 participants) plus 1,254 subjects from 6 global collaborators. HLA class I and class II types, where available, came from metadata supplied by the sample provider rather than from assay-based typing. The material from the prospective study consisted of cDNA or gDNA derived from T cells, B-cell-depleted T cells, or PBMCs. The repertoires were released in a freely available public database intended as a resource for research on the immune response to SARS-CoV-2. Subjects who had been exposed to COVID-19, were actively infected with it, or had recovered from it provided the deeply sampled blood TCRbeta repertoires that made up the dataset. A de-identified subject ID, COVID-19 status, age in years and sex were almost always included in the sample metadata. Overall study outcomes, separate from this receptor: Clinical and demographic metadata were provided uncurated, with the amount varying by source and participant.

The germline V gene (reference sequence) provides CDR1 LNHNV and CDR2 YYDKDF. The CDR3 contains 15 residues, cysteine and phenylalanine counted. The read is trimmed to its CDR3 DNA, 45 bases read in frame from base 1. V is pruned by 0 bases and J by 2 bases, leaving 1 base of the junction without a gene match. Collaborating institutions collected whole blood in K2EDTA tubes following their own protocols. For TCRbeta analysis, collaborator samples were shipped as frozen whole blood, as isolated PBMCs, or as DNA extracted from either sample type. For this clone: No cognate antigen has been identified for it. No base-level quality is on record; no much larger clone is a single base apart.

TCRbeta CDR3 regions were amplified from genomic DNA by means of the immunoSEQ Assay, a bias-controlled multiplex PCR. Turning to the authors' computational methods: The number of nucleated cells in each sample was estimated by amplification of reference gene primers within the assay. To quantify the absolute abundance of each unique TCRbeta CDR3 rearrangement, sequence reads were collapsed and filtered. For each sample, productive Simpson clonality was calculated by taking the square root of Simpson's diversity index across productive rearrangements. Entries here come from immuneACCESS through TCRdb and include only in-frame sequences with V and J called. Some clones fail to appear in such tables; in the studies checked, an unresolved V gene covers under half of the shortfall, and the cause of the remainder is unknown. V and J calls and clone size are as listed in that table; D and trimming were resolved from the DNA. In all, the sample holds 390,000 or so clones, and 90% of those were seen once. The top ten constitute approximately 6.2% of the sample.

The receptor was isolated from a man aged 18 to 29 with active or convalescent COVID-19. The sequenced sample consisted of peripheral blood. The sequence joins TRBV15 to TRBJ1-5, and TRBD1 aligns with 7 junction nucleotides. The DNA is TGTGCCACCAGCAGAGATGGACAGGGCAATCAGCCCCAGCATTTT. Its product reads: CATSRDGQGNQPQHF.